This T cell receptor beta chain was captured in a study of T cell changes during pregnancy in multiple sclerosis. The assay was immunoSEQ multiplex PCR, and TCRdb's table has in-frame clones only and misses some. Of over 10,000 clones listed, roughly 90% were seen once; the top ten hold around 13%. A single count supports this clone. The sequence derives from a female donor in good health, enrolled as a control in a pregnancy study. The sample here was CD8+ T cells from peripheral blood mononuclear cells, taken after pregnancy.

The CDR3 sequence: CASSLTSGNEQYF. The DNA for the CDR3 is TGTGCCAGCAGTCTGACTAGCGGGAACGAGCAGTACTTC. This sequence joins TRBV28 and TRBJ2-7; 11 bases are shared with TRBD2. Germline V gene sequence: CDR1 MDHEN, CDR2 SYDVKM. The CDR3 runs 13 residues. Germline trimming cut 5 bases from V and 5 bases from J; bases unmatched to any gene: 2.